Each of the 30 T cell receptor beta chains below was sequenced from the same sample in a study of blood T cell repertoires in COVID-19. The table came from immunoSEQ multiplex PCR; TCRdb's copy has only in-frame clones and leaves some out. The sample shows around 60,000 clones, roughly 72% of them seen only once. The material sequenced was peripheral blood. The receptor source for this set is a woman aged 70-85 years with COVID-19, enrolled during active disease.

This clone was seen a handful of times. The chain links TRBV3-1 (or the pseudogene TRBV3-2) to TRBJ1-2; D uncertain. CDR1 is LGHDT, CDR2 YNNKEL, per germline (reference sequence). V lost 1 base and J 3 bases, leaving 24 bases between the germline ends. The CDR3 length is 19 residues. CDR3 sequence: CASSQGGPLPPFLDYGYTF. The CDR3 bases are TGTGCCAGCAGCCAAGGAGGGCCGTTACCTCCCTTTCTTGACTATGGCTACACCTTC.

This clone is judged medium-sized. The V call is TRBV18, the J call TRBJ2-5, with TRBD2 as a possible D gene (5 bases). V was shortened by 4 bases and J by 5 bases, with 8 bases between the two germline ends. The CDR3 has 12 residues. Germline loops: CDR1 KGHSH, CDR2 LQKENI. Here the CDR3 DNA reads TGTGCCAGCTCACGAGTAGCGGAGACCCAGTACTTC. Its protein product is CASSRVAETQYF.

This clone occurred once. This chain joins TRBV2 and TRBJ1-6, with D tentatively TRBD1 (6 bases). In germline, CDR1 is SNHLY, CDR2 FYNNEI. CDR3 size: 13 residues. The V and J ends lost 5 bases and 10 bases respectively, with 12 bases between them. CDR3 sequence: CASSTGIYSPLHF. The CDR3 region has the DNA TGTGCCAGCAGTACAGGGATTTACTCACCCCTCCACTTT.

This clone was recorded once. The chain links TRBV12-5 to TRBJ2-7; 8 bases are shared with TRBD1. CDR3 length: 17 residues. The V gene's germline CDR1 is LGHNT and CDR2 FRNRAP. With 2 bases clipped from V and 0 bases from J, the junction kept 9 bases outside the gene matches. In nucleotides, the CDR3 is TGTGCTAGTGGTTTGCTCCGGACAGGGTCCCCCTCCTACGAGCAGTACTTC. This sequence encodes CASGLLRTGSPSYEQYF.

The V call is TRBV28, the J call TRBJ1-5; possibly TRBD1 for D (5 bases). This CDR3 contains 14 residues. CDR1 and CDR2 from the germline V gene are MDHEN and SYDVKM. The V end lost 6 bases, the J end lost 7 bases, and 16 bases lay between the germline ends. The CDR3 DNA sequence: TGTGCCAGCAGGATGCCGCAGGGTCTCCAGCCCCAGCATTTT. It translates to CASRMPQGLQPQHF.

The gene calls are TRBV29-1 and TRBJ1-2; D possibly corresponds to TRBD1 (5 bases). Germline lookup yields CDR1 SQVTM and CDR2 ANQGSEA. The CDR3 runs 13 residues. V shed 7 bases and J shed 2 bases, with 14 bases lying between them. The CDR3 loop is CSGLPAGNYGYTF. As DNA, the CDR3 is TGCAGCGGCCTCCCGGCAGGGAACTATGGCTACACCTTC.

The CDR3 reads CASSVSGLTSTDTQYF. The CDR3 DNA follows: TGTGCCAGCAGCGTAAGTGGGCTTACTAGCACAGATACGCAGTATTTT. The chain recombines TRBV9 with TRBJ2-3; D is uncertain. Germline-derived CDR1 and CDR2 are SGDLS and YYNGEE. The CDR3 totals 16 residues. V lost 1 base and J lost 0, with 12 bases in between.

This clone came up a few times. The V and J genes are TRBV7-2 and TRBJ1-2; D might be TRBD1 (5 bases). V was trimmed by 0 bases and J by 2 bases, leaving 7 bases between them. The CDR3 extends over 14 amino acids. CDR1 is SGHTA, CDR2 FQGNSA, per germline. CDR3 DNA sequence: TGTGCCAGCAGCTTAGCTAGACAGAACTATGGCTACACCTTC. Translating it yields CASSLARQNYGYTF.

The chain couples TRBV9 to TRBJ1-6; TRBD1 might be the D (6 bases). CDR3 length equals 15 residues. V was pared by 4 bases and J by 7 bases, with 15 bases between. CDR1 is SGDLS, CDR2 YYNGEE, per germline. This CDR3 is CASSPGRGSNSPLHF. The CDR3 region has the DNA TGTGCCAGCAGCCCCGGCAGGGGTTCGAATTCACCCCTCCACTTT.

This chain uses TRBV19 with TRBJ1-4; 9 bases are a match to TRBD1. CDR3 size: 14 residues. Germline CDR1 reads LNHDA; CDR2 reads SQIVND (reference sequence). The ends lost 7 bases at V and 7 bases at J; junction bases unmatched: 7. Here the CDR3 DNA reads TGTGCCAGTAACCCGGGACAGGGAGGTGAAAAACTGTTTTTT. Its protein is CASNPGQGGEKLFF.

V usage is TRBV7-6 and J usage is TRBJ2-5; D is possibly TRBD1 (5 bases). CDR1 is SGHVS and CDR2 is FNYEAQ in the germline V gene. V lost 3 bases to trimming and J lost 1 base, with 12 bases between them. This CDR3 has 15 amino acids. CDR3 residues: CASSLTVSTQETQYF. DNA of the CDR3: TGTGCCAGCAGCTTGACAGTTTCCACCCAAGAGACCCAGTACTTC.

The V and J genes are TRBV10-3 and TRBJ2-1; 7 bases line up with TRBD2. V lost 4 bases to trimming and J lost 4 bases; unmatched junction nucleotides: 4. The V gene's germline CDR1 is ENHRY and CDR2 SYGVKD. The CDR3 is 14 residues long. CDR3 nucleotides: TGTGCCATCAGTGTTCGGGGGGAATACAATGAGCAGTTCTTC. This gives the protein CAISVRGEYNEQFF.

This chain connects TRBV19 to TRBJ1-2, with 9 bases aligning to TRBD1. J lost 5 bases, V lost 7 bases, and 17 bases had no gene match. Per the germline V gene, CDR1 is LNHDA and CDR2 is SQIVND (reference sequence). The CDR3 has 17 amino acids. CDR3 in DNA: TGTGCCAGTACTACACCAGGACAGGGGAGCCAGGGGTATGGCTACACCTTC. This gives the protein CASTTPGQGSQGYGYTF.

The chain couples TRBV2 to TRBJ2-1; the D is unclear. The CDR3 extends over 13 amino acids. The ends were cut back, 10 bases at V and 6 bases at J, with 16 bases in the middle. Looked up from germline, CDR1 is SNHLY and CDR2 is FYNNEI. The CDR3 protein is CATFLQETNEQFF. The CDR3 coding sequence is TGTGCCACCTTTCTTCAGGAAACCAATGAGCAGTTCTTC.

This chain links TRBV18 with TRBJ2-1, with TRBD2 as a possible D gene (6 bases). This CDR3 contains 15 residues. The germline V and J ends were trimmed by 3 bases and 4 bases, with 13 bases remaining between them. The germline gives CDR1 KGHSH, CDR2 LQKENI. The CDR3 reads CASSPGGPTYNEQFF. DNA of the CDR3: TGTGCCAGCTCACCGGGGGGACCTACGTACAATGAGCAGTTCTTC.

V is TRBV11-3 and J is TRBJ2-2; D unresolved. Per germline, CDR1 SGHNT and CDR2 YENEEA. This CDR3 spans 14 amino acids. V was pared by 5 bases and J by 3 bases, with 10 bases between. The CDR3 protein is CASSLRRDTGELFF. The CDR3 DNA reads TGTGCCAGCAGCCTCCGACGGGACACCGGGGAGCTGTTTTTT.

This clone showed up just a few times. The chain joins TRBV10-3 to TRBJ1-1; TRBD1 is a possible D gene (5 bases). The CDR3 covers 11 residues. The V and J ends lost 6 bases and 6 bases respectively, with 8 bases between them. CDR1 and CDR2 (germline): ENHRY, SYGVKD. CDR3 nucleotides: TGTGCCATCAGCCAGGGATCTGAAGCTTTCTTT. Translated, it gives CAISQGSEAFF.

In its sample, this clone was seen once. The CDR3 spells CASSLKEAFYGYTF. CDR3 DNA: TGTGCCAGCAGCCTCAAGGAGGCGTTCTATGGCTACACCTTC. V usage is TRBV5-8 and J usage is TRBJ1-2; D is undetermined. CDR1 is SGHTS, CDR2 YDEGEE, per germline. This CDR3 is built from 14 residues. With 4 bases removed from V and 4 bases from J, the gap between germline ends came to 14 bases.

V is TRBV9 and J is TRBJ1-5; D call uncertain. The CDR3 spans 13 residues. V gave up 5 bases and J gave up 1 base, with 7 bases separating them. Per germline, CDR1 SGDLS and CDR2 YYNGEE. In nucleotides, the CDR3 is TGTGCCAGCAGTCCCGGGAGCAATCAGCCCCAGCATTTT. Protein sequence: CASSPGSNQPQHF.

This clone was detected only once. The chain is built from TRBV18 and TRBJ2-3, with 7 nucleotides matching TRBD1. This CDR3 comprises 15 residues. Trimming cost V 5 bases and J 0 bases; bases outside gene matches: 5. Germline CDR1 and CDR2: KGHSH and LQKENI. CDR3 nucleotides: TGTGCCAGCTCAAGCGGACAGGTTAGCACAGATACGCAGTATTTT. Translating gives CASSSGQVSTDTQYF.

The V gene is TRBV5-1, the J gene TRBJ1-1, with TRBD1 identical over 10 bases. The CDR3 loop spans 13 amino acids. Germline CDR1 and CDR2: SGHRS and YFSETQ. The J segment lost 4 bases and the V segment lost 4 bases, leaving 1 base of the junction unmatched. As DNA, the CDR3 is TGCGCCAGCAGCGGGGACAGGGGCACTGAAGCTTTCTTT. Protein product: CASSGDRGTEAFF.

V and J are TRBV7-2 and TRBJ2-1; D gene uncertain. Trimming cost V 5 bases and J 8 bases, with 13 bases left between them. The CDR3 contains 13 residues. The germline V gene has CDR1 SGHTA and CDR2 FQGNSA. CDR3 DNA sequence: TGTGCCAGCAGCCGGAGTAGTCGCGATGAGCAGTTCTTC. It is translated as CASSRSSRDEQFF.

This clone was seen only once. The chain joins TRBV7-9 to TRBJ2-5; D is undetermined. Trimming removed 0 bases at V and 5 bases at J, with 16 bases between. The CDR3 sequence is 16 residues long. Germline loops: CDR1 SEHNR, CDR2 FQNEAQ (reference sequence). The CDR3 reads CASSLAGVGSWETQYF. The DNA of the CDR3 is TGTGCCAGCAGCTTAGCGGGCGTTGGCAGTTGGGAGACCCAGTACTTC. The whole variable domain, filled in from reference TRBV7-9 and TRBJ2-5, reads DTGVSQNPRHKITKRGQNVTFRCDPISEHNRLYWYRQTLGQGPEFLTYFQNEAQLEKSRLLSDRFSAERPKGSFSTLEIQRTEQGDSAMYLCASSLAGVGSWETQYFGPGTRLLVL.

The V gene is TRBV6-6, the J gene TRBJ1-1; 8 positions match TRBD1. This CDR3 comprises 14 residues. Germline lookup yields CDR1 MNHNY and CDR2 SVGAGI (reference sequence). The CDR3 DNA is TGTGTCACAGGCCAGGGGGCGAGTCCGACTGAAGCTTTCTTT. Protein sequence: CVTGQGASPTEAFF.

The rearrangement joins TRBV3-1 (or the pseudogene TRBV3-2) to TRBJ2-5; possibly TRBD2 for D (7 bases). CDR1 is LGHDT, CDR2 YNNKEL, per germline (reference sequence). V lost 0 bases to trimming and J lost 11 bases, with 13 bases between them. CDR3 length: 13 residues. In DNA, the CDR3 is TGTGCCAGCAGCCAAGAACGGGGGGCGTCACAGTACTTC. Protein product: CASSQERGASQYF.

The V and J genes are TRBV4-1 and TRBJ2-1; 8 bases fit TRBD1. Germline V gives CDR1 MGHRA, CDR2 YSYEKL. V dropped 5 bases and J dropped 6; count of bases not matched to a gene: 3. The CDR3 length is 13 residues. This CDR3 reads CASSNDRGNEQFF. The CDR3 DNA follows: TGCGCCAGCAGCAACGACAGGGGCAATGAGCAGTTCTTC.

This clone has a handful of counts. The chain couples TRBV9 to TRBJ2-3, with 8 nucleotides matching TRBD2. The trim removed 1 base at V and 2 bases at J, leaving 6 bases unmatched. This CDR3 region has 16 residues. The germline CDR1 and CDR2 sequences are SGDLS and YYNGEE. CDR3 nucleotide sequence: TGTGCCAGCAGCGTATACGGGGGGGCCTACACAGATACGCAGTATTTT. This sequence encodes CASSVYGGAYTDTQYF.

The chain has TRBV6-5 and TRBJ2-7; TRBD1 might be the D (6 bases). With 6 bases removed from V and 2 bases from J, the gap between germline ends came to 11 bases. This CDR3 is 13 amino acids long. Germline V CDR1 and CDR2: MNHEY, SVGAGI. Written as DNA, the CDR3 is TGTGCCAGCAGGAAGGGGGAACCCTACGAGCAGTACGTC. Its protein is CASRKGEPYEQYV.

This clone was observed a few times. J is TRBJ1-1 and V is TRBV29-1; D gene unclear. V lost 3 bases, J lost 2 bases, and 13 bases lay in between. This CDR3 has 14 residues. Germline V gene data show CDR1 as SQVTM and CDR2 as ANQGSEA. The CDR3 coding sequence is TGCAGCGTTGAGTTCGGGTCAGTAAACACTGAAGCTTTCTTT. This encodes CSVEFGSVNTEAFF.

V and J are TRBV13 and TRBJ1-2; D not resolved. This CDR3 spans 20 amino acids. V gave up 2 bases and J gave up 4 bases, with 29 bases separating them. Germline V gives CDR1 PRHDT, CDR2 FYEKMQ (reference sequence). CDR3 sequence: CASSLPRGRPEEDFSYGYTF. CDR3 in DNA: TGTGCCAGCAGCTTACCTCGCGGAAGGCCGGAGGAGGATTTTAGCTATGGCTACACCTTC.